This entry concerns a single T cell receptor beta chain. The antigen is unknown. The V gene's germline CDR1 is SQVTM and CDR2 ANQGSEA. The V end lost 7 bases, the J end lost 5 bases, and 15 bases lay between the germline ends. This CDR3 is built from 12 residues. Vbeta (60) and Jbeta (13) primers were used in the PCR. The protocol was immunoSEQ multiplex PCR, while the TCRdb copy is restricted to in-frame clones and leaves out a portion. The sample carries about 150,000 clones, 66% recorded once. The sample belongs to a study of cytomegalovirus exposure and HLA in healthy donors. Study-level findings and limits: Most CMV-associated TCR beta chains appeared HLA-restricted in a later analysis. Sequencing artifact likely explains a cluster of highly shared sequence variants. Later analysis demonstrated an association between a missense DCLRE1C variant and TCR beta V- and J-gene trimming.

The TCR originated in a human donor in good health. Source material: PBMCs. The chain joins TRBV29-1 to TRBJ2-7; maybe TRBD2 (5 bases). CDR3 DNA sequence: TGCAGCGCCCGGGTGGGAGAAGACGAGCAGTACTTC. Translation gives CSARVGEDEQYF.